This T cell receptor beta chain was observed in a study of T cells in Graves' hyperthyroidism and ophthalmopathy. Study-wide background: Sampling of peripheral blood happened at initial diagnosis, prior to any treatment.

TCR beta CDR3 regions were amplified from RNA transcripts. HTBI primers were used for first-round RT-PCR of the TCR CDR3. TCRdb ran MiXCR on the multiplex PCR reads and lists one entry per CDR3 protein. Among roughly 420,000 distinct CDR3 sequences listed, about 15% were seen once. At least ten counts were recorded for this clonotype. This CDR3 has 14 amino acids. V was pared by 5 bases and J by 6 bases, with 14 bases between. Per germline, CDR1 DFQATT and CDR2 SNEGSKA (reference sequence). The sample was blood. The genes are TRBV20-1 and TRBJ1-6, with a tentative D call TRBD1 (5 bases). This clonotype was obtained from a young woman with Graves' hyperthyroidism. CDR3 sequence: CSAARGRFNSPLHF. Written as DNA, the CDR3 is TGCAGTGCTGCCCGGGGGAGGTTTAATTCACCCCTCCACTTT.